The 21 T cell receptor beta chains given below trace back to one sample, sequenced in a study of blood T cells in healthy people across ages. With a J-beta primer mix and a sample-barcoded 5' primer, a second PCR ran 7 to 11 cycles. TCRdb itself ran the 5' RACE reads through MiXCR, one entry per CDR3 protein. The sample lists approximately 830,000 distinct CDR3 sequences, roughly 60% seen once, with approximately 30% in the top ten. Sequenced sample: blood. These receptors were taken from a man aged 25 to 40 in good health.

The chain employs TRBV5-1 and TRBJ2-3; D remains ambiguous. This CDR3 has 13 amino acids. The V and J ends lost 7 bases and 1 base respectively, with 10 bases between them. Germline V lookup: CDR1 SGHRS, CDR2 YFSETQ. The CDR3 DNA is TGCGCCAGCGGATCAGTCCGCACAGATACGCAGTATTTT. Amino acids: CASGSVRTDTQYF.

The V gene is TRBV27, the J gene TRBJ2-4, with 10 bases matching TRBD1. Trimming cost V 8 bases and J 13 bases; bases outside gene matches: 14. Germline loops: CDR1 MNHEY, CDR2 SMNVEV (reference sequence). The CDR3 spans 14 residues. CDR3 in DNA: TGTGCCAGCGGCTTCGGGACAGGGGATGAGGGGCAGTACTTC. It is translated as CASGFGTGDEGQYF.

The sample holds many counts of this clonotype. The CDR3 coding sequence is TGTGCCAGCAGCCAAGATCTCAGGGTTTCAATTGAGCAGTACTTC. Protein: CASSQDLRVSIEQYF. The V gene is TRBV3-1, the J gene TRBJ2-7; D may be TRBD1 (5 bases). Germline CDR1 is LGHDT and CDR2 is YNNKEL (reference sequence). Trimming took 0 bases from V and 7 from J, leaving 16 bases between them. The CDR3 totals 15 residues.

The rearrangement uses TRBV20-1 and TRBJ1-5, with TRBD1 identical over 10 bases. The CDR3 contains 16 residues. CDR1 and CDR2 from the germline V gene are DFQATT and SNEGSKA (reference sequence). The junction had 9 bases not matched to a gene; V was cut back by 6 bases and J by 1 base. In nucleotides, the CDR3 is TGCAGTGCCCTGTGGGGACAGGGGATAAGCAATCAGCCCCAGCATTTT. Translating gives CSALWGQGISNQPQHF.

In this sample, this clonotype turned up once. The rearrangement uses TRBV7-6 and TRBJ1-2, with D uncertain. This CDR3 has 14 residues. V lost 1 base, J lost 4 bases, and 10 bases lay in between. The germline V gene encodes CDR1 SGHVS and CDR2 FNYEAQ. The DNA of the CDR3 is TGTGCCAGCAGCTTAGGGTCACCTAGCTATGGCTACACCTTC. This codes for CASSLGSPSYGYTF.

The chain couples TRBV12-3 or TRBV12-4 to TRBJ2-6, with D possibly being TRBD1 (5 bases). The CDR3 sequence is 14 residues long. V was shortened by 6 bases and J by 4 bases, with 10 bases between the two germline ends. CDR3 sequence: CASRAGLGANVLTF. The CDR3 nucleotides are TGTGCCAGCAGAGCAGGGTTAGGGGCCAACGTCCTGACTTTC.

The V call is TRBV29-1, the J call TRBJ1-4; 8 nucleotides line up with TRBD1. This CDR3 comprises 14 residues. J gave up 5 bases and V 5 bases, and 7 bases lay outside the gene matches. Germline assignment: CDR1 SQVTM and CDR2 ANQGSEA. CDR3 nucleotide sequence: TGCAGCGTTTCGCGGACAGGGTTGAATGAAAAACTGTTTTTT. Its translation is CSVSRTGLNEKLFF.

This sequence joins TRBV7-9 and TRBJ1-4, with a weak D call TRBD1 (5 bases). Trimming left V 5 bases short and J 8 bases short, with 21 bases between. Germline V lookup: CDR1 SEHNR, CDR2 FQNEAQ (reference sequence). There are 16 residues in the CDR3. CDR3 coding DNA: TGTGCCAGCAGCCCCTGGGGCCAGGGCCGCCGAGAAAAACTGTTTTTT. This translates into CASSPWGQGRREKLFF.

V and J are TRBV6-5 and TRBJ1-2, with a tentative D call TRBD1 (5 bases). The CDR3 runs 12 residues. Trimming cost V 6 bases and J 6 bases, with 11 bases left between them. Germline-derived CDR1 and CDR2 are MNHEY and SVGAGI. This CDR3 is CASSREGDGYTF. The CDR3 region has the DNA TGTGCCAGCAGCAGGGAAGGCGATGGCTACACCTTC.

This clonotype was observed once. V is TRBV6-5 and J is TRBJ2-6; 12 bases match TRBD2. CDR1 and CDR2 (germline): MNHEY, SVGAGI. This CDR3 has 19 amino acids. The V segment lost 0 bases and the J segment 3 bases; nucleotides outside the gene matches: 6. DNA of the CDR3: TGTGCCAGCAGTTACTCGGGTACTAGCGGGGGGTTTGGGGCCAACGTCCTGACTTTC. This translates into CASSYSGTSGGFGANVLTF.

V usage is TRBV10-3 and J usage is TRBJ2-3; D is possibly TRBD1 (6 bases). The V gene's germline CDR1 is ENHRY and CDR2 SYGVKD. The CDR3 spans 16 residues. Trimming cost V 1 base and J 1 base, with 12 bases left between them. The CDR3 loop is CAISEYENRGTDTQYF. The DNA of the CDR3 is TGTGCCATCAGTGAGTATGAGAACAGGGGCACAGATACGCAGTATTTT.

Written as DNA, the CDR3 is TGTGCCAGCAGCTACGGACAGGGGTCCCTCGAGACCCAGTACTTC. Translating gives CASSYGQGSLETQYF. The rearrangement joins TRBV6-5 to TRBJ2-7, with 9 positions matching TRBD1. The J call could be wrong; TRBJ2-5 is a better fit for the DNA end. The CDR3 is 15 residues long. Germline CDR1 and CDR2: MNHEY and SVGAGI.

A note on this clonotype: Being one base from a much bigger clone, this may be a read error. This chain links TRBV5-1 with TRBJ2-7; the D is unclear. Germline CDR1 is SGHRS and CDR2 is YFSETQ. The CDR3 is 13 amino acids. V was cut by 3 bases and J by 6 bases, with 13 bases left in between. CDR3 protein: CASSWVPQTEQYF. The CDR3 DNA is TGCGCCAGCAGCTGGGTTCCTCAGACCGAGCAGTACTTC.

This chain joins TRBV4-3 and TRBJ2-4, with unresolved D. The DNA end is a closer match to TRBJ2-7, so the J assignment may be wrong. The germline gives CDR1 LGHNA, CDR2 YSLEER. The CDR3 spans 14 residues. The CDR3 bases are TGCGCCAGCAGCCAAGGATATCAAACCTGCGAGCAGTACTTC. This sequence encodes CASSQGYQTCEQYF.

The chain links TRBV4-3 to TRBJ1-5; D remains ambiguous. The CDR3 has 14 amino acids. Trimming stripped 4 bases from V and 3 bases from J, with 10 bases between. CDR1 is LGHNA, CDR2 YSLEER, per germline. The CDR3 DNA is TGCGCCAGCAGCCCGGAGGCAGACAATCAGCCCCAGCATTTT. Translation: CASSPEADNQPQHF.

V is TRBV6-2 or TRBV6-3 and J is TRBJ2-1; D is unresolved. Trimming cost V 1 base and J 7 bases, with 14 bases left between them. This CDR3 region has 15 residues. Germline CDR1 is MNHEY and CDR2 is SVGEGT. The CDR3 is CASSYWATRVNEQFF. In DNA, the CDR3 is TGTGCCAGCAGTTACTGGGCTACTCGTGTGAATGAGCAGTTCTTC.

The gene calls are TRBV30 and TRBJ2-1; 9 bases agree with TRBD2. J was trimmed by 10 bases and V by 4 bases; bases with no gene match: 5. The germline V gene encodes CDR1 GTSNPN and CDR2 SVGIG (reference sequence). The CDR3 totals 12 residues. Written as DNA, the CDR3 is TGTGCCTGGAAGGCTAGCGGGGCCGAGCAGTTCTTC. Amino acids: CAWKASGAEQFF.

The chain joins TRBV27 to TRBJ2-7; 10 bases align to TRBD2. Looked up from germline, CDR1 is MNHEY and CDR2 is SMNVEV (reference sequence). The CDR3 loop spans 15 amino acids. Germline trimming cut 6 bases from V and 3 bases from J; bases unmatched to any gene: 8. The CDR3 sequence: CASSRPGLANYEQYF. The CDR3 bases are TGTGCCAGCAGCCGACCGGGACTAGCGAACTACGAGCAGTACTTC.

V usage is TRBV20-1 and J usage is TRBJ1-2, with D possibly being TRBD1 (5 bases). The V gene's germline CDR1 is DFQATT and CDR2 SNEGSKA (reference sequence). V was pared by 3 bases and J by 6 bases, with 17 bases between. The CDR3 has 14 residues. CDR3 coding DNA: TGCAGTGCTAGGGACCCCCTTGGGACTGATGGCTACACCTTC. Its protein product is CSARDPLGTDGYTF.

The V gene is TRBV7-3, the J gene TRBJ2-4; possibly TRBD1 or TRBD2 for D (5 bases each). V was cut by 4 bases and J by 2 bases, with 9 bases left in between. The CDR3 extends over 14 amino acids. Germline assignment: CDR1 SGHTA and CDR2 FQGTGA. The CDR3 reads CASSSGGSKNIQYF. The CDR3 bases are TGTGCCAGCAGCTCTGGGGGATCCAAAAACATTCAGTACTTC.

The chain combines TRBV27 with TRBJ2-5, with D hard to call. Per the germline V gene, CDR1 is MNHEY and CDR2 is SMNVEV (reference sequence). This CDR3 has 14 amino acids. With 6 bases removed from V and 1 base from J, the gap between germline ends came to 12 bases. The CDR3 is CASSLWSGQETQYF. The CDR3 nucleotides read TGTGCCAGCAGCCTGTGGTCGGGCCAAGAGACCCAGTACTTC.